The 18 T cell receptor beta chains given below trace back to one sample, sequenced in a study of blood T cell repertoires in COVID-19. The assay was immunoSEQ multiplex PCR, and TCRdb's table has in-frame clones only and misses some. The sample carries some 250,000 clones, roughly 79% recorded once. The sequencing sample was made of PBMCs or T cells enriched from blood (not recorded which). The receptor source for this set is a man aged 40-50 years who had recovered from COVID-19.

The rearrangement joins TRBV7-3 to TRBJ2-7; 10 bases line up with TRBD2. Germline values: CDR1 SGHTA, CDR2 FQGTGA. CDR3 length equals 14 residues. Unmatched junction bases numbered 6, after V lost 6 bases and J lost 4 bases. CDR3 DNA sequence: TGTGCCAGCAGTTTTAGCGGGGGGCCTTACGAGCAGTACTTC. It translates to CASSFSGGPYEQYF.

This chain links TRBV28 with TRBJ1-2, with 9 bases lining up with TRBD1. The V gene end was trimmed by 6 bases and the J gene end by 4 bases; junction bases not matched to a gene: 9. Germline lookup yields CDR1 MDHEN and CDR2 SYDVKM. This CDR3 contains 15 residues. CDR3 bases: TGTGCCAGCAGACCCCCCACAGGGGGCGGCTATGGCTACACCTTC. Translating it yields CASRPPTGGGYGYTF.

The chain is built from TRBV24-1 and TRBJ1-4, with unresolved D. Germline CDR1 reads KGHDR; CDR2 reads SFDVKD. Between the trimmed V and J ends, which lost 3 bases and 7 bases, there was a span of 17 bases. This CDR3 is 16 amino acids long. The CDR3 region has the DNA TGTGCCACCAGTGATCCCCAGAGGGCTGGGAGTGAAAAACTGTTTTTT. Protein sequence: CATSDPQRAGSEKLFF.

The chain links TRBV2 to TRBJ1-6; TRBD1 might be the D (6 bases). CDR1 is SNHLY and CDR2 is FYNNEI in the germline V gene. The CDR3 runs 15 residues. The V end was cut by 6 bases, the J end by 5 bases, with 14 bases between. CDR3 region: CASRSTGLNNSPLHF. Written as DNA, the CDR3 is TGTGCCAGCAGGAGCACAGGGCTAAATAATTCACCCCTCCACTTT.

The rearrangement joins TRBV19 to TRBJ1-2; 12 nucleotides align to TRBD1. Germline V lookup: CDR1 LNHDA, CDR2 SQIVND (reference sequence). This CDR3 comprises 14 residues. V shed 6 bases, J shed 8 bases, and the junction held 7 bases outside the gene matches. The CDR3 DNA is TGTGCCAGTAGACCCGGGACAGGGGGCAGGGGCTACACCTTC. Protein product: CASRPGTGGRGYTF.

This clone has just a few counts. The chain uses TRBV4-1 and TRBJ1-2; no firm D call. V lost 0 bases to trimming and J lost 4 bases, with 9 bases between them. The germline V gene encodes CDR1 MGHRA and CDR2 YSYEKL. The CDR3 has 14 amino acids. This CDR3 is CASSQEGTVYGYTF. In nucleotides, the CDR3 is TGCGCCAGCAGCCAAGAAGGTACAGTCTATGGCTACACCTTC.

The chain links TRBV18 to TRBJ2-7; the D gene is possibly TRBD1 (5 bases). V was shortened by 6 bases and J by 6 bases, with 12 bases between the two germline ends. There are 12 residues in the CDR3. Germline values: CDR1 KGHSH, CDR2 LQKENI. This CDR3 reads CASSPPGREQYF. The DNA of the CDR3 is TGTGCCAGCTCCCCTCCAGGGCGCGAGCAGTACTTC.

This clone has just a few counts. An end of the junction does not agree with germline; a read error may underlie this. CDR3 protein: CASSGGTTWTF. Here the CDR3 DNA reads TGTGCCAGCAGCGGGGGGACCACCTGGACATTT. The genes are TRBV5-4 and TRBJ1-5; tentative D call: TRBD1 (5 bases). Germline V gene lookup returns CDR1 SGHNT and CDR2 YYREEE (reference sequence). CDR3 length: 11 residues. Supplemented by reference TRBV5-4 and TRBJ1-5, the full variable domain reads ETGVTQSPTHLIKTRGQQVTLRCSSQSGHNTVSWYQQALGQGPQFIFQYYREEENGRGNFPPRFSGLQFPNYSSELNVNALELDDSALYLCASSGGTTWTFGDGTRLSIL.

The rearrangement joins TRBV4-3 to TRBJ1-5; D gene unclear. This CDR3 comprises 15 residues. The ends were cut back, 0 bases at V and 0 bases at J, with 6 bases in the middle. Germline V gene data show CDR1 as LGHNA and CDR2 as YSLEER. CDR3 nucleotides: TGCGCCAGCAGCCAAGATCCCAGTAGCAATCAGCCCCAGCATTTT. This translates into CASSQDPSSNQPQHF.

The V gene is TRBV7-6, the J gene TRBJ1-6; 8 bases match TRBD1. CDR3 size: 15 residues. The junction had 2 bases not matched to a gene; V was cut back by 5 bases and J by 2 bases. The V gene's germline CDR1 is SGHVS and CDR2 FNYEAQ. CDR3 sequence: CASSTGGAYNSPLHF. The CDR3 nucleotides read TGTGCCAGCAGCACAGGGGGGGCCTATAATTCACCCCTCCACTTT.

The rearrangement joins TRBV28 to TRBJ2-7, with a tentative D call TRBD1 (6 bases). V dropped 2 bases and J dropped 3 bases, with 8 bases sitting between them. Per the germline V gene, CDR1 is MDHEN and CDR2 is SYDVKM. CDR3 length: 13 residues. CDR3 DNA: TGTGCCAGCAGTTTAAGACAGGACTACGAGCAGTACTTC. Residues: CASSLRQDYEQYF.

The chain is built from TRBV10-3 and TRBJ2-1; 7 nucleotides agree with TRBD2. The CDR3 is 14 amino acids. Germline trimming cut 6 bases from V and 7 bases from J; bases unmatched to any gene: 9. From germline, CDR1 is ENHRY and CDR2 SYGVKD. The CDR3 region has the DNA TGTGCCATCAGGGGGGGGGACTACTTTAATGAGCAGTTCTTC. This translates into CAIRGGDYFNEQFF.

This chain connects TRBV30 to TRBJ1-1, with 12 bases lining up with TRBD1. Germline V CDR1 and CDR2: GTSNPN, SVGIG (reference sequence). The CDR3 consists of 17 residues. V shed 0 bases, J shed 5 bases, and the junction held 10 bases outside the gene matches. CDR3 nucleotides: TGTGCCTGGAGTGTACTAGGGACAGGGGGCTTCGAGACTGAAGCTTTCTTT. Its translation: CAWSVLGTGGFETEAFF.

The chain links TRBV7-6 to TRBJ1-1; D not certain. The V end was cut by 5 bases, the J end by 6 bases, with 10 bases between. The length of the CDR3 is 12 residues. The germline gives CDR1 SGHVS, CDR2 FNYEAQ. This CDR3 reads CASSPRGAEAFF. The DNA for the CDR3 is TGTGCCAGCAGCCCCCGAGGTGCTGAAGCTTTCTTT.

This chain uses TRBV7-9 with TRBJ2-3; 16 bases match TRBD2. This CDR3 comprises 18 residues. CDR1 is SEHNR, CDR2 FQNEAQ, per germline (reference sequence). Losses at the gene ends were 3 bases for V and 4 bases for J; bases not matched to a gene: 7. DNA of the CDR3: TGTGCCAGCAGCTTCGGGACTAGCGGGAGGGGGCTCGCAGATACGCAGTATTTT. This codes for CASSFGTSGRGLADTQYF.

The V and J genes are TRBV5-6 and TRBJ1-2; 7 nucleotides agree with TRBD1. The trim removed 4 bases at V and 9 bases at J, leaving 12 bases unmatched. The CDR3 totals 14 residues. CDR1 SGHDT and CDR2 YYEEEE come from the germline V gene. The CDR3 bases are TGTGCCAGCAGCAGCAACAGGGGAGATAGTAGCTACACCTTC. Translating it yields CASSSNRGDSSYTF.

The genes are TRBV18 and TRBJ1-1, with TRBD1 matching 8 bases. The CDR3 runs 14 residues. Per germline, CDR1 KGHSH and CDR2 LQKENI. Trimming removed 3 bases from V and 4 bases from J; junction bases left unmatched: 4. CDR3 sequence reads: CASSPTGEGTEAFF. The CDR3 nucleotides are TGTGCCAGCTCACCGACAGGGGAAGGCACTGAAGCTTTCTTT.

The chain links TRBV29-1 to TRBJ2-5; 7 bases agree with TRBD2. The J segment lost 4 bases and the V segment lost 6 bases, leaving 8 bases of the junction unmatched. The CDR3 totals 13 residues. Per the germline V gene, CDR1 is SQVTM and CDR2 is ANQGSEA. CDR3 protein: CSVEGGARETQYF. Written as DNA, the CDR3 is TGCAGCGTAGAGGGAGGGGCTCGAGAGACCCAGTACTTC.